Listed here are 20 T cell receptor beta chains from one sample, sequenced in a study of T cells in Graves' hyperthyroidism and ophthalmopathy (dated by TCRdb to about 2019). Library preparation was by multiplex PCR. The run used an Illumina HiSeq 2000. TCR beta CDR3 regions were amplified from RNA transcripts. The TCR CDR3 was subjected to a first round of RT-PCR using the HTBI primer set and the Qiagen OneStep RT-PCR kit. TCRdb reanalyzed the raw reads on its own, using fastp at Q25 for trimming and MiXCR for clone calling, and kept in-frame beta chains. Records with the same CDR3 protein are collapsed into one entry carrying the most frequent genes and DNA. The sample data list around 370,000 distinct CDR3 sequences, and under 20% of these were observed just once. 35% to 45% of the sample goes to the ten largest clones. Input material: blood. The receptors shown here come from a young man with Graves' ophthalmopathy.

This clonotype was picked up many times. The CDR3 loop reads CASSPQGPVYEQYF. The CDR3 DNA is TGTGCCAGCAGTCCGCAAGGACCCGTCTACGAGCAGTACTTC. The genes are TRBV27 and TRBJ2-7; no clear D gene. The germline V gene encodes CDR1 MNHEY and CDR2 SMNVEV (reference sequence). The V end lost 5 bases, the J end lost 3 bases, and 14 bases lay between the germline ends. There are 14 residues in the CDR3.

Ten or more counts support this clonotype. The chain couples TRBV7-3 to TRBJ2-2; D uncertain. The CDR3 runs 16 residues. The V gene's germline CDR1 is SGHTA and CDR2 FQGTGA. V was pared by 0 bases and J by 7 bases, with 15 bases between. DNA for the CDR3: TGTGCCAGCAGCTTAACCCTCCCCCACTTGTACGGGGAGCTGTTTTTT. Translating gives CASSLTLPHLYGELFF.

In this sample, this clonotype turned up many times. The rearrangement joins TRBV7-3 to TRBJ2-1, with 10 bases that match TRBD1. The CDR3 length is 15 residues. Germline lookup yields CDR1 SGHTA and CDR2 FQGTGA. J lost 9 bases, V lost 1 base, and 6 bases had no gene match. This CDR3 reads CASSLRGTGESEQFF. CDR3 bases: TGTGCCAGCAGCTTAAGGGGGACAGGGGAATCTGAGCAGTTCTTC.

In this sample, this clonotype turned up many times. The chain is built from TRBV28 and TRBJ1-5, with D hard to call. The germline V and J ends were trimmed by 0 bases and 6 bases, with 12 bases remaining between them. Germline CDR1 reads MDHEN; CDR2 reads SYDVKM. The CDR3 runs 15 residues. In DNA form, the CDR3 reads TGTGCCAGCAGTTTATGGTCGGCAACTTTTCAGCCCCAGCATTTT. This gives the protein CASSLWSATFQPQHF.

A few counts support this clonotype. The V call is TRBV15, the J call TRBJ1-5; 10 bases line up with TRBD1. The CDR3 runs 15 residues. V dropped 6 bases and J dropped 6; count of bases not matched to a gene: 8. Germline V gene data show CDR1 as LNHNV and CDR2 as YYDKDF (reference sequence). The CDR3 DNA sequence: TGTGCCACCAGGAATGGACAGGGGGTTAGTCAGCCCCAGCATTTT. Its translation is CATRNGQGVSQPQHF.

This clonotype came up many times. CDR3 coding DNA: TGTGCCAGCAGCTTAAAGGGGCCTTCCAACAAGACCCAGTACTTC. Encoded protein: CASSLKGPSNKTQYF. The chain uses TRBV7-9 and TRBJ2-5; the D gene is possibly TRBD1 (5 bases). V was pared by 2 bases and J by 6 bases, with 16 bases between. CDR1 SEHNR and CDR2 FQNEAQ come from the germline V gene (reference sequence). CDR3 length: 15 amino acids.

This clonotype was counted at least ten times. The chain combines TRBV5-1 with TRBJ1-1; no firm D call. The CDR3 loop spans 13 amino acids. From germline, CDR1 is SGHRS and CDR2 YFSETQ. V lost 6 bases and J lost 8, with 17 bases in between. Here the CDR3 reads CASTPVPTQEAFF. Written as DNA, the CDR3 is TGCGCCAGCACCCCAGTACCCACACAGGAAGCTTTCTTT.

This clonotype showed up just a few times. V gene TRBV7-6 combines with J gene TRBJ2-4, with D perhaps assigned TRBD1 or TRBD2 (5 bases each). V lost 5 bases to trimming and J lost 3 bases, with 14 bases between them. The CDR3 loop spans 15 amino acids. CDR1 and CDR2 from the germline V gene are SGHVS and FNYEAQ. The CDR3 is CASSPGTSDKNIQYF. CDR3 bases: TGTGCCAGCAGCCCCGGGACGTCCGACAAAAACATTCAGTACTTC. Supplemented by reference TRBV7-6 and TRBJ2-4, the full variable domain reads GAGVSQSPRYKVTKRGQDVALRCDPISGHVSLYWYRQALGQGPEFLTYFNYEAQQDKSGLPNDRFSAERPEGSISTLTIQRTEQRDSAMYRCASSPGTSDKNIQYFGAGTRLSVL.

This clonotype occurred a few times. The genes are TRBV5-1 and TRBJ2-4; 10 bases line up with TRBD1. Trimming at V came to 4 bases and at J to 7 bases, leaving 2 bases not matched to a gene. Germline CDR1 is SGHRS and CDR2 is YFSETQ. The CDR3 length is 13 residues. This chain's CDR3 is CASSGGQGNIQYF. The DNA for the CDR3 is TGCGCCAGCAGCGGGGGACAGGGGAACATTCAGTACTTC.

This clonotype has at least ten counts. Written as DNA, the CDR3 is TGTGCCAGCAGTGTGGGGGCAGGGAGCAATCAGCCCCAGCATTTT. It codes for CASSVGAGSNQPQHF. The chain links TRBV2 to TRBJ1-5; D is perhaps TRBD1 (6 bases). The CDR3 runs to 15 residues. V was pared by 4 bases and J by 1 base, with 11 bases between. Germline-derived CDR1 and CDR2 are SNHLY and FYNNEI.

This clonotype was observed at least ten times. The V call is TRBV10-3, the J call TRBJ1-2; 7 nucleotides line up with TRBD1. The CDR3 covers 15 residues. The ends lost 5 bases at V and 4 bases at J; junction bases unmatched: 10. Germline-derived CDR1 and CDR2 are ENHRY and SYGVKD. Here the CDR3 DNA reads TGTGCCATCAGTCCTGGGACAGTCGGTGGCTATGGCTACACCTTC. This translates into CAISPGTVGGYGYTF.

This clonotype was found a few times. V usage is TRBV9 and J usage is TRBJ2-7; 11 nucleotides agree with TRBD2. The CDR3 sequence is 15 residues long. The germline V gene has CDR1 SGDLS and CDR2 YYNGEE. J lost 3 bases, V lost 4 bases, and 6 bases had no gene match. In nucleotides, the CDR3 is TGTGCCAGCAGCCGCTCCCTAGCGGGGGGCTACGAGCAGTACTTC. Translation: CASSRSLAGGYEQYF.

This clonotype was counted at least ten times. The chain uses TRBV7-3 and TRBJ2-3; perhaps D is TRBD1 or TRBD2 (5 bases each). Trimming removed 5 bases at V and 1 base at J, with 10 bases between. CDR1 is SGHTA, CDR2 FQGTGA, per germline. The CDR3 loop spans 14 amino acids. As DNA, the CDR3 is TGTGCCAGCAGCGGGACGGTAGGCACAGATACGCAGTATTTT. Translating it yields CASSGTVGTDTQYF.

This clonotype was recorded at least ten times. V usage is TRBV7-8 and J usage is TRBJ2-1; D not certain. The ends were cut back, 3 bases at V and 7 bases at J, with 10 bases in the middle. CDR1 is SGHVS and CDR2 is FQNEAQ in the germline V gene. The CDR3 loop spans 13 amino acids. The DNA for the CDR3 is TGTGCCAGCAGCTTGTTAGGCTTGAATGAGCAGTTCTTC. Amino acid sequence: CASSLLGLNEQFF.

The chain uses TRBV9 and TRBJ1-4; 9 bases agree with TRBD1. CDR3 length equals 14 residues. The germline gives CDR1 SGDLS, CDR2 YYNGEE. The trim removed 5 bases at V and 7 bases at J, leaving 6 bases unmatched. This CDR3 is CASSAQGAREKLFF. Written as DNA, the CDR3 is TGTGCCAGCAGTGCACAGGGGGCTCGTGAAAAACTGTTTTTT.

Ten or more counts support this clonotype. The DNA of the CDR3 is TGTGCCAGCAGGTTTACAGGGGCCACTGAAGCTTTCTTT. It specifies CASRFTGATEAFF. The chain couples TRBV11-1 to TRBJ1-1; TRBD1 agrees at 7 bases. Germline values: CDR1 SGHAT, CDR2 FQDESV (reference sequence). This CDR3 is 13 amino acids long. Trimming cost V 6 bases and J 4 bases; bases outside gene matches: 5.

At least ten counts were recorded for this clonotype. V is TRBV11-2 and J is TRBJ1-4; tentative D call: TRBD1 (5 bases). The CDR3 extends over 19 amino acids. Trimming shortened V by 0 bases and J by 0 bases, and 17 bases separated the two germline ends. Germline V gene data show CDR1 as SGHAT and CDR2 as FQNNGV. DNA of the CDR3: TGTGCCAGCAGCTTAGAACGCCAGGGCACACTCACAACTAATGAAAAACTGTTTTTT. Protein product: CASSLERQGTLTTNEKLFF. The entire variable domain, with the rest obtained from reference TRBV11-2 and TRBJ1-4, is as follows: EAGVAQSPRYKIIEKRQSVAFWCNPISGHATLYWYQQILGQGPKLLIQFQNNGVVDDSQLPKDRFSAERLKGVDSTLKIQPAKLEDSAVYLCASSLERQGTLTTNEKLFFGSGTQLSVL.

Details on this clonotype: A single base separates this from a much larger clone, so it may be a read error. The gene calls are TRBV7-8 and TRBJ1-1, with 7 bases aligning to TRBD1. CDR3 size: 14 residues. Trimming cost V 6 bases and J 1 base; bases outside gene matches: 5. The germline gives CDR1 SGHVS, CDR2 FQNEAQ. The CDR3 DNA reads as TGTGCCAGCAGGCCAGGGACAGAGAACACTGAAGCTTTCTTT. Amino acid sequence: CASRPGTENTEAFF.

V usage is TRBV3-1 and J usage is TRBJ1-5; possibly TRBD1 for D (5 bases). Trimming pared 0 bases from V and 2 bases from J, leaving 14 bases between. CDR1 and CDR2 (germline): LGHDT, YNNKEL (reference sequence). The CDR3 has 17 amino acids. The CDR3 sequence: CASSQEGGSSGNQPQHF. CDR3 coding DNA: TGTGCCAGCAGCCAAGAGGGGGGGAGTTCGGGCAATCAGCCCCAGCATTTT.

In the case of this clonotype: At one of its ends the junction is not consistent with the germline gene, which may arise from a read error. CDR3 nucleotides: TGTGCCAGCAGCTCATCGGACAGGGGATCTTCTGAAGCTCTCTTT. This encodes CASSSSDRGSSEALF. The V and J genes are TRBV2 and TRBJ1-1, with 9 nucleotides matching TRBD1. This CDR3 has 15 amino acids. The germline V gene has CDR1 SNHLY and CDR2 FYNNEI.